Below are 3 T cell receptor beta chains sequenced from a single sample in a study of cytomegalovirus exposure and HLA in healthy donors. PCR used 60 Vbeta primers and 13 Jbeta primers. The protocol was immunoSEQ multiplex PCR, while the TCRdb copy is restricted to in-frame clones and leaves out a portion. The table has 150,000 to 200,000 clones, 80% seen once. The sequencing sample was made of PBMCs. The receptors were gathered from a human donor in good health.

This rearrangement joins TRBV27 to TRBJ2-2; D remains ambiguous. Germline V gives CDR1 MNHEY, CDR2 SMNVEV (reference sequence). The CDR3 has 16 residues. V was clipped by 6 bases and J by 1 base, with 15 bases between them. CDR3 sequence (DNA): TGTGCCAGCAGCCCCTTATCCCACTTGAACACCGGGGAGCTGTTTTTT. Residues: CASSPLSHLNTGELFF.

The chain has TRBV7-8 and TRBJ1-2, with TRBD1 matching 9 bases. The CDR3 is 14 amino acids. J lost 3 bases, V lost 5 bases, and 4 bases had no gene match. Per germline, CDR1 SGHVS and CDR2 FQNEAQ. In nucleotides, the CDR3 is TGTGCCAGCAGCCTAAGGACAGGGGACTATGGCTACACCTTC. Translating it yields CASSLRTGDYGYTF.

The V call is TRBV27, the J call TRBJ2-1; unclear D gene. V was shortened by 5 bases and J by 0 bases, with 8 bases between the two germline ends. The CDR3 is made up of 14 amino acids. Germline V CDR1 and CDR2: MNHEY, SMNVEV (reference sequence). The CDR3 sequence is CASSHEPSYNEQFF. The CDR3 DNA sequence: TGTGCCAGCAGTCACGAGCCCTCCTACAATGAGCAGTTCTTC.